A single sample is the source of the 5 T cell receptor beta chains below, sequenced in a study of OX40 agonist ivuxolimab in advanced cancers. Produced via immunoSEQ multiplex PCR; TCRdb's table is partial and in-frame only. The sample includes 39,000 or so clones, around 87% seen only once; the top ten take around 35%. Sequenced here: CD4+ or CD8+ T cells sorted from blood, sampled in a trial of the OX40 agonist ivuxolimab. These receptors came from an adult with an advanced solid tumor such as melanoma, head and neck, liver or kidney cancer.

This clone was picked up one time. The chain joins TRBV7-9 to TRBJ2-1, with 7 bases aligning to TRBD1. Losses at the gene ends were 5 bases for V and 16 bases for J; bases not matched to a gene: 11. CDR1 SEHNR and CDR2 FQNEAQ come from the germline V gene (reference sequence). This CDR3 region has 12 residues. CDR3 amino acids: CASSPRQGEEFF. DNA of the CDR3: TGTGCCAGCAGCCCCCGACAGGGAGAGGAATTCTTC.

V and J are TRBV18 and TRBJ1-6; perhaps TRBD1 as D (6 bases). The germline V gene encodes CDR1 KGHSH and CDR2 LQKENI. The CDR3 runs 20 residues. Deletions cut 3 bases from V and 4 bases from J, with 25 bases between. CDR3 region: CASSPPGTHNAPGYNSPLHF. The DNA of the CDR3 is TGTGCCAGCTCACCTCCCGGGACACATAACGCGCCGGGGTATAATTCACCCCTCCACTTT. The variable domain in full, completed from reference TRBV18 and TRBJ1-6, reads NAGVMQNPRHLVRRRGQEARLRCSPMKGHSHVYWYRQLPEEGLKFMVYLQKENIIDESGMPKERFSAEFPKEGPSILRIQQVVRGDSAAYFCASSPPGTHNAPGYNSPLHFGNGTRLTVT.

V gene TRBV19 combines with J gene TRBJ2-2; 9 bases line up with TRBD1. This CDR3 region has 16 residues. V was clipped by 2 bases and J by 7 bases; unmatched bases: 8. CDR1 and CDR2 from the germline V gene are LNHDA and SQIVND (reference sequence). CDR3 in DNA: TGTGCCAGTAGTATAAATACAGGGGGCCGGATCGGGGAGCTGTTTTTT. Translation: CASSINTGGRIGELFF.

The V call is TRBV7-9, the J call TRBJ2-2; no firm D call. The CDR3 is made up of 14 amino acids. CDR1 is SEHNR and CDR2 is FQNEAQ in the germline V gene (reference sequence). CDR3 amino acids: CADAISSDTGELFF. As DNA, the CDR3 is TGTGCAGACGCTATATCGTCCGACACCGGGGAGCTGTTTTTT.

This clone was seen a handful of times. The V call is TRBV9, the J call TRBJ2-1; TRBD2 aligns across 10 bases. The CDR3 sequence is 16 residues long. In germline, CDR1 is SGDLS, CDR2 YYNGEE. With V trimmed by 4 bases and J by 4 bases, 8 bases remained unmatched. Here the CDR3 DNA reads TGTGCCAGCAGCCCAAGGGAGCGGGGGGGATACAATGAGCAGTTCTTC. It specifies CASSPRERGGYNEQFF. The whole variable domain, remainder taken from reference TRBV9 and TRBJ2-1, is DSGVTQTPKHLITATGQRVTLRCSPRSGDLSVYWYQQSLDQGLQFLIQYYNGEERAKGNILERFSAQQFPDLHSELNLSSLELGDSALYFCASSPRERGGYNEQFFGPGTRLTVL.